This T cell receptor beta chain was captured by sequencing in a study of spatial heterogeneity in lung cancer (dated by TCRdb to 2018 to 2020). At the level of the whole study: Beta-chain transcripts were consistently detected in greater numbers than alpha-chain transcripts, which likely reflected higher beta-chain transcript abundance. Nonsynonymous mutation counts, determined by whole-exome sequencing of tumor tissue, were related to features of the TCR repertoire. In the raw uncorrected reads, each unique combination of TCR and UMI appeared more than ten times on average. At surgery, both alpha and beta chains were TCR-sequenced in around 240 tumor regions, about 64 matched nontumor lung samples and around 50 PBMC samples. In non-small cell lung cancer, the study quantitatively compared TCR alpha and beta repertoires across several tumor regions, matched nontumor lung, and blood.

This clonotype occurred a few times. The antigen it binds to is not known. The sample holds no much larger clone one base away, and base qualities are not on file. Library method: 5' RACE. Instrument used: NextSeq 500. The TCR library protocol attached a unique molecular identifier to each TCR cDNA molecule to allow correction of PCR and sequencing errors. The source study handled its data this way. TCR identification, UMI-based error correction and CDR3 extraction were all carried out with Decombinator tools. Expanded TCRs were defined as those above a frequency of 2 per 1,000, corresponding to the top 1% of the tumor frequency distribution. Renyi diversity was calculated using the R vegan package after each repertoire was subsampled 100 times to 5,000 TCRs. CDR3 similarity networks were constructed using string-kernel similarity of amino acid triplets, with links drawn between CDR3s whose pairwise similarity was above 0.82. The public reads were quality trimmed at Q25 with fastp and then assembled into clones with MiXCR by TCRdb, keeping productive beta chains. Identical CDR3 protein sequences are pooled into one entry, listed with their most common genes and DNA. The V and J calls and clone size come from TCRdb's table, not from the authors' own analysis. The sample has tens of thousands of distinct CDR3 sequences on record, approximately 12% of them singletons. Together, the top ten hold just over 40% of the sample.

Study-level results and caveats: Ubiquitous expanded tumor TCRs were found in blood more often at tumor resection than at routine follow-up. Additional single-cell paired TCR alpha and beta sequencing was considered necessary to confirm, at a functional level, the hypothesis that regional TCRs recognize regional mutations.

The germline V gene (reference sequence) provides CDR1 MNHNY and CDR2 SVGAGI. The CDR3 runs 15 residues from the cysteine to the phenylalanine. The CDR3 DNA has 45 bases and is translated from base 1. After removal of 2 bases from V and 3 bases from J, the junction retains 6 bases not matched to a gene. The time point label, read with the paper, signifies: sample taken at primary tumor resection. Whole RNA extracted from tumor and nontumor lung tissue, or from cryopreserved PBMC samples, was used for TCR sequencing without cell sorting. Donors were some 78 patients with early-stage, untreated non-small cell lung cancer from the lung TRACERx cohort. A patient was chosen for TCR sequencing only when enough RNA was available from at least two tumor regions.

The clonotype originates from a male donor with early-stage non-small cell lung cancer. Recombination joined TRBV6-6 with TRBJ2-7, with TRBD2 identical over 8 junction bases. Sequenced here: PBMCs, sampled at surgery. CDR3 region: CASSYRGGNLYEQYF. The nucleotides are TGTGCCAGCAGTTACCGGGGGGGGAATCTCTACGAGCAGTACTTC.